These T cell receptor beta chains were read from a single sample in a study of tissue T cells after allogeneic stem cell transplantation. Assay used: immunoSEQ multiplex PCR; TCRdb lists only in-frame clones, some missing. Of roughly 9,900 clones listed, 60% are singletons. The sequencing used tissue from the jejunum, collected at autopsy. The receptors originated from a woman aged 18-55 years with breast cancer. Both conserved end residues are part of each CDR3. The D gene is left open where the match is weak. Not all rows give a size; the values are once, few, many and, for expanded clones, a class.

CDR3 DNA | CDR3 protein | J gene | V gene | clone size | D gene
TGTGCCAGCAGCTTAGAGCTAGCGGGCTTAACAGATACGCAGTATTTT | CASSLELAGLTDTQYF | TRBJ2-3 | TRBV7-2 | . | TRBD2
TGTGCCAGCAGCCAGGACAGTGGGACCTACGAGCAGTACTTC | CASSQDSGTYEQYF | TRBJ2-7 | TRBV7-2 | . | .
TGCACCAGCAGACTCCCCAGAGCCACTAATGAGCAGTTCTTC | CTSRLPRATNEQFF | TRBJ2-1 | TRBV1 | . | .
TGTGCCACCAGTGACTCCACCCAACTAGCGGGTAGATACAATGAGCAGTTCTTC | CATSDSTQLAGRYNEQFF | TRBJ2-1 | TRBV24-1 | . | TRBD2
TGCGCCAGCAGCCTCCGGACTAGCGGGATTTACAATGAGCAGTTCTTC | CASSLRTSGIYNEQFF | TRBJ2-1 | TRBV5-1 | . | TRBD2
TGTGCCAGCAGTATCCCCAATCAGCCCCAGCATTTT | CASSIPNQPQHF | TRBJ1-5 | TRBV6-6 | . | .
TGTGCCAGCAGCTTAGAAGGGGTGGCCAAAAACATTCAGTACTTC | CASSLEGVAKNIQYF | TRBJ2-4 | TRBV7-2 | . | .
TGTGCCAGCAGTTTCGAAGTTGGGAATGAGCAGTTCTTC | CASSFEVGNEQFF | TRBJ2-1 | TRBV6-2/TRBV6-3 | . | .
TGTGCCAGCAGCCAACCGAGATGGGGGGATAGCTCTGGGGCCAACGTCCTGACTTTC | CASSQPRWGDSSGANVLTF | TRBJ2-6 | TRBV28 | . | .
TGTGCCAGCAGCCAAGGGTCTAGCTTGGATACGCAGTATTTT | CASSQGSSLDTQYF | TRBJ2-3 | TRBV4-2 | . | .
TGTGCCAGCAGCCAAGTCCCTCTCGGGACTAGCGGCCAAGAGACCCAGTACTTC | CASSQVPLGTSGQETQYF | TRBJ2-5 | TRBV4-2 | . | TRBD2
TGTGCCAGCAGAGCGGGAATCCATGAGCAGTTCTTC | CASRAGIHEQFF | TRBJ2-1 | TRBV28 | . | TRBD2
TGTGCCAGCTCACCACCGAGGTCCGGGGGTCAGGATGAGCAGTTCTTC | CASSPPRSGGQDEQFF | TRBJ2-1 | TRBV18 | once | .
TGTGCCAGCAGCTTAGGGGCTCCGGGACTAGGGGGGACCCAGTACTTC | CASSLGAPGLGGTQYF | TRBJ2-5 | TRBV7-2 | . | TRBD2
TGTGCCAGCAGTTTAGGGGGTAGGGATGAGCAGTTCTTC | CASSLGGRDEQFF | TRBJ2-1 | TRBV28 | . | .
TGTGCCAGCAGGACGGGACTCCCGGGCCCGTACCAAGAGACCCAGTACTTC | CASRTGLPGPYQETQYF | TRBJ2-5 | TRBV6-4 | . | .
TGTGCCAGCAGGGGCAGGGGGGACACTGAAGCTTTCTTT | CASRGRGDTEAFF | TRBJ1-1 | TRBV5-4 | . | TRBD1
TGTGCCAGCAGCTTGGACCGAGATCAGCCCCAGCATTTT | CASSLDRDQPQHF | TRBJ1-5 | TRBV7-2 | few | .
TGCGCCAGCAGCTTCGGAGACAGAGACGGCTACACCTTC | CASSFGDRDGYTF | TRBJ1-2 | TRBV5-1 | . | .
TGTGCCAGCAGCTATTACGGGGGAGGTGGTCAGCCCCAGCATTTT | CASSYYGGGGQPQHF | TRBJ1-5 | TRBV7-2 | few | .
TGTGCCAGCAGGCAAGCCGCGACCGGACACAATGAGCAGTTCTTC | CASRQAATGHNEQFF | TRBJ2-1 | TRBV7-2 | few | .
TGTGCCAGCAGCTTAGCGAGGAGGGGGGGGCTCTACGAGCAGTACTTC | CASSLARRGGLYEQYF | TRBJ2-7 | TRBV7-2 | medium-sized | .
TGTGCCAGCAGCGTGGGAGGGGCGGGGAACACTGAAGCTTTCTTT | CASSVGGAGNTEAFF | TRBJ1-1 | TRBV9 | . | .
TGCGCCAGCAGCTTGGAAGGGGACGAGCAGTTCTTC | CASSLEGDEQFF | TRBJ2-1 | TRBV5-1 | . | .
TGCGCCAGCAGCCAAGATCCGACAGGCTCCTACTATGGCTACACCTTC | CASSQDPTGSYYGYTF | TRBJ1-2 | TRBV4-3 | few | .
TGTGCCACCAGTGATCGGGCTAGCGGCCTCTCCACAGATACGCAGTATTTT | CATSDRASGLSTDTQYF | TRBJ2-3 | TRBV24-1 | . | TRBD2
TGTGCCAGTAGTATACTCGACAGGGGATCCGAAAAACTGTTTTTT | CASSILDRGSEKLFF | TRBJ1-4 | TRBV19 | . | TRBD1
TGTGCAGTCAAAGCTCAGGGGGCCCCTGAAGCTTTCTTT | CAVKAQGAPEAFF | TRBJ1-1 | TRBV7-9 | . | TRBD1
TGTGCCAGCAGCTTAGATCACGGAACCTACGAGCAGTACTTC | CASSLDHGTYEQYF | TRBJ2-7 | TRBV7-8 | . | .
TGTGCCAGCAGCCGATTCGGAGAGACCCAGTACTTC | CASSRFGETQYF | TRBJ2-5 | TRBV7-2 | few | .
TGTGCCTGGAGCAACAGGGGAGGGAACACTGAAGCTTTCTTT | CAWSNRGGNTEAFF | TRBJ1-1 | TRBV30 | . | TRBD1
TGTGCCAGCAGCCAAGATTCGGGGGAGATCGTGCACGAGCAGTACTTC | CASSQDSGEIVHEQYF | TRBJ2-7 | TRBV3-1/TRBV3-2 | . | .
TGTGCCAGCAGCGAAGATCCGGGACAGGGGATAAATGAGCAGTTCTTC | CASSEDPGQGINEQFF | TRBJ2-1 | TRBV5-6 | . | TRBD1
TGTGCCAGCAGTTACTCGACAATAGGACTAGCGAACTACGAGCAGTACTTC | CASSYSTIGLANYEQYF | TRBJ2-7 | TRBV6-2/TRBV6-3 | . | TRBD2
TGTGCCAGCAGCGCTCCGCGGGGGGGCGTTTACCAAGAGACCCAGTACTTC | CASSAPRGGVYQETQYF | TRBJ2-5 | TRBV9 | . | TRBD2
TGTGCCAGTAGTAGGGCGCAGGGGAACCAGGAGACCCAGTACTTC | CASSRAQGNQETQYF | TRBJ2-5 | TRBV19 | few | .
TGCGCCAGCAGCTTGCAGACTCCCGGGGAGCTGTTTTTT | CASSLQTPGELFF | TRBJ2-2 | TRBV5-1 | . | .
TGTGCCAGCAGCTTAGGGGCAGGGGGCAACACTGAAGCTTTCTTT | CASSLGAGGNTEAFF | TRBJ1-1 | TRBV7-9 | . | TRBD1
TGTGCCAGCAGTTACTCGGCTAGCAACAAAAACATTCAGTACTTC | CASSYSASNKNIQYF | TRBJ2-4 | TRBV6-2/TRBV6-3 | . | .
TGTGCCAGCAGCTCAGGGACAGTTAGCAATCAGCCCCAGCATTTT | CASSSGTVSNQPQHF | TRBJ1-5 | TRBV7-2 | . | TRBD1
TGTGCCAGCAGCACTTCGGGATTGAACACTGAAGCTTTCTTT | CASSTSGLNTEAFF | TRBJ1-1 | TRBV21-1 | few | .
TGCGCCAGCAGACCGGGACCAAACAATGAGCAGTTCTTC | CASRPGPNNEQFF | TRBJ2-1 | TRBV5-1 | . | .
TGTGCCAGCAGACCTCCAGCGGGAGGGCCGAACTCCTACGAGCAGTACTTC | CASRPPAGGPNSYEQYF | TRBJ2-7 | TRBV27 | . | TRBD2
TGTGCCAGCAGACCCGGGACTACCATCCAAGAGACCCAGTACTTC | CASRPGTTIQETQYF | TRBJ2-5 | TRBV2 | . | TRBD2
TGTGCCAGCAGTGCACCACCTGGAGCGGGGTCCTACGAGCAGTACTTC | CASSAPPGAGSYEQYF | TRBJ2-7 | TRBV6-2/TRBV6-3 | . | TRBD2
TGTGCCAGTAGTATCCCAAAGACTAGAGGGATGCCAGATACGCAGTATTTT | CASSIPKTRGMPDTQYF | TRBJ2-3 | TRBV19 | . | .
TGTGCCAGCAGTTTAAGCAGGTACAATGAGCAGTTCTTC | CASSLSRYNEQFF | TRBJ2-1 | TRBV28 | . | .
TGTGCCAGCAGCTTTGGTGCGGGAGCCCTCGATACGCAGTATTTT | CASSFGAGALDTQYF | TRBJ2-3 | TRBV7-2 | . | TRBD2
TGCGCCAGCAGCCAAGACCTAGCGGGGGGGCCATACAATGAGCAGTTCTTC | CASSQDLAGGPYNEQFF | TRBJ2-1 | TRBV4-3 | . | TRBD2
TGCAGCGTGGGTTGGAACGAGCAGTACTTC | CSVGWNEQYF | TRBJ2-7 | TRBV29-1 | . | .